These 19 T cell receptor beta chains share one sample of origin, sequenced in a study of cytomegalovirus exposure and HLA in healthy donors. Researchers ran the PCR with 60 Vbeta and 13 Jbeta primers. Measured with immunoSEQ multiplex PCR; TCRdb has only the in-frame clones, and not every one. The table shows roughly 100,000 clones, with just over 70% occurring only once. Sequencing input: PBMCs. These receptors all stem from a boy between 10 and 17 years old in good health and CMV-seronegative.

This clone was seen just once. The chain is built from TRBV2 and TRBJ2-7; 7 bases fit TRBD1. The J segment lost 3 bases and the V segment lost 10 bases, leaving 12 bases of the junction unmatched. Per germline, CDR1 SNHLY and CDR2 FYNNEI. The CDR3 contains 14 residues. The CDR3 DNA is TGTGCCACCCGGGGACAGTCCTTTAACTACGAGCAGTACTTC. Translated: CATRGQSFNYEQYF.

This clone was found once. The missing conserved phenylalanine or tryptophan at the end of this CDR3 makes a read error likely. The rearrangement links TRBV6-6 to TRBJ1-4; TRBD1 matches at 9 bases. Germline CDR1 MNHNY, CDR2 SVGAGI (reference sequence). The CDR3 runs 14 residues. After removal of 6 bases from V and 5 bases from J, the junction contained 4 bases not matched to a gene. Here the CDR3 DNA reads TGTGCCAGCAGGACAGGGGGATCGAATGAAAAACTGTTTGTT. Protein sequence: CASRTGGSNEKLFV.

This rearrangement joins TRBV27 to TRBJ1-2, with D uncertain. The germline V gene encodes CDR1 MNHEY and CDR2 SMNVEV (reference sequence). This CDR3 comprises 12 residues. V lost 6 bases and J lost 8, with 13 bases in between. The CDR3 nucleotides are TGTGCCAGCAGATCCTCAACATTAGGCTACACCTTC. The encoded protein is CASRSSTLGYTF.

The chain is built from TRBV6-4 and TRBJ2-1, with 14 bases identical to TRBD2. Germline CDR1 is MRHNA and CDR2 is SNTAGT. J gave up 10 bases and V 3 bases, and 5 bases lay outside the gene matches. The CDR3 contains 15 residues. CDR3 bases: TGTGCCAGCAGTGAGACTAGCGGGAGGGCCAGAGAGCAGTTCTTC. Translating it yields CASSETSGRAREQFF.

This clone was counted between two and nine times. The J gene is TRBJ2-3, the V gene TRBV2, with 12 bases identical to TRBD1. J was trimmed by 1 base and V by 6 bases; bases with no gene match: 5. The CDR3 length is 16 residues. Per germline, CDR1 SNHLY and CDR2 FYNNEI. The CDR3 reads CASSAGTGGGTDTQYF. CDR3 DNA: TGTGCCAGCAGCGCCGGGACAGGGGGCGGCACAGATACGCAGTATTTT.

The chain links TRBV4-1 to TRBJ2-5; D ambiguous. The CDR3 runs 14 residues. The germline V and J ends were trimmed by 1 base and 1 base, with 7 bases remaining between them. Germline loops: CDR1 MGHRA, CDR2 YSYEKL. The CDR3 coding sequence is TGCGCCAGCAGCCAAGGGTCAGGCCAAGAGACCCAGTACTTC. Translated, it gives CASSQGSGQETQYF.

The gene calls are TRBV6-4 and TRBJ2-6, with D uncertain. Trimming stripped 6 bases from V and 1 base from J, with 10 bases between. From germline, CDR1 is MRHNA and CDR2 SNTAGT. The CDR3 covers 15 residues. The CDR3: CASSLTGSGANVLTF. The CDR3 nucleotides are TGTGCCAGCAGCCTAACCGGGTCTGGGGCCAACGTCCTGACTTTC.

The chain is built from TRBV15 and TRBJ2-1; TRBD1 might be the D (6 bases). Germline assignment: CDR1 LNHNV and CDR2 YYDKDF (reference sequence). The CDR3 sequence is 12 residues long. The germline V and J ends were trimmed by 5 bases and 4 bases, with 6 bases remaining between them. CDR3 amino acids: CATSGTYNEQFF. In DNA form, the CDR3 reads TGTGCCACCAGCGGGACATACAATGAGCAGTTCTTC.

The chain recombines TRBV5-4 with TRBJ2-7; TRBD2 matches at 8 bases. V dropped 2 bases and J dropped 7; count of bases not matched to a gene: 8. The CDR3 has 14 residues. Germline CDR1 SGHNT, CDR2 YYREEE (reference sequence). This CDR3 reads CASSFLGLAREQYF. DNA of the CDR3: TGTGCCAGCAGCTTCCTAGGACTAGCTCGGGAGCAGTACTTC.

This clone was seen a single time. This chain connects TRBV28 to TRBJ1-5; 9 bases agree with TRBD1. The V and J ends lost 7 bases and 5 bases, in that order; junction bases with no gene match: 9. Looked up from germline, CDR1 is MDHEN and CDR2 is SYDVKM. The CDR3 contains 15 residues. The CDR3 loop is CASTRGGQGYQPQHF. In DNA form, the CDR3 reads TGTGCCAGCACCCGTGGGGGACAGGGCTATCAGCCCCAGCATTTT.

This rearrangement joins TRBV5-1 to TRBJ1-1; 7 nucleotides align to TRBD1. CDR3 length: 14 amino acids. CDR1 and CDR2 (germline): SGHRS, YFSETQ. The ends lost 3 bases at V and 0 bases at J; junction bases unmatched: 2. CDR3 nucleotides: TGCGCCAGCAGCTCGGGACAGATGAACACTGAAGCTTTCTTT. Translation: CASSSGQMNTEAFF.

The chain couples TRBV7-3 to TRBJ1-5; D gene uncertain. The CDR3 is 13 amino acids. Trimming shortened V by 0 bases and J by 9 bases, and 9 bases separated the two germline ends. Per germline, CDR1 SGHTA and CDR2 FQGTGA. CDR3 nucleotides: TGTGCCAGCAGCTTAACGGGAGGATCGCCCCAGCATTTT. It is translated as CASSLTGGSPQHF.

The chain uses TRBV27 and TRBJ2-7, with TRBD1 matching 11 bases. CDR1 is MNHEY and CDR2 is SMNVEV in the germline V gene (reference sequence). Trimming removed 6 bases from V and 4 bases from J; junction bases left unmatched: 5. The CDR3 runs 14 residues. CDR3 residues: CASSRDRGKYEQYF. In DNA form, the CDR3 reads TGTGCCAGCAGCCGGGACAGGGGGAAATACGAGCAGTACTTC.

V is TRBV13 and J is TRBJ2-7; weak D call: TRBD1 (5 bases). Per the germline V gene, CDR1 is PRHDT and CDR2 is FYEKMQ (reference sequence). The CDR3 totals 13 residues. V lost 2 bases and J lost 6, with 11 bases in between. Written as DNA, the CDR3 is TGTGCCAGCAGCTTACAGGGATCAGGCGAGCAGTACTTC. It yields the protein CASSLQGSGEQYF.

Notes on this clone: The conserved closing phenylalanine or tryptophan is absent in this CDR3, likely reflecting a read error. CDR3 DNA sequence: TGCGCCAGCAGCTTTCGGACAGGCCTAACTAATGAAAAACTGTTTGTT. Protein sequence: CASSFRTGLTNEKLFV. The chain links TRBV4-1 to TRBJ1-4, with 7 bases matching TRBD1. Germline-derived CDR1 and CDR2 are MGHRA and YSYEKL. The junction had 7 bases not matched to a gene; V was cut back by 5 bases and J by 1 base. The CDR3 covers 16 residues.

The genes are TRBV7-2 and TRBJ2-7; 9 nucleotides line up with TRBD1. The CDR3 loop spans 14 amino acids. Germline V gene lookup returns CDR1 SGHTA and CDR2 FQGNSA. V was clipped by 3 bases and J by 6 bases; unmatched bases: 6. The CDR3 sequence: CASSLVTGGLEQYF. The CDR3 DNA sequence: TGTGCCAGCAGCTTGGTTACAGGGGGCCTCGAGCAGTACTTC.

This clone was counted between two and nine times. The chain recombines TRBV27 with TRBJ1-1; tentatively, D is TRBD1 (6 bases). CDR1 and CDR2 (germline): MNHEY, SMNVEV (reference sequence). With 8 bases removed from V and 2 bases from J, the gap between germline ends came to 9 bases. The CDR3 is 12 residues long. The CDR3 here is CASQTGNTEAFF. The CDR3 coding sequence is TGTGCCAGCCAGACAGGTAACACTGAAGCTTTCTTT.

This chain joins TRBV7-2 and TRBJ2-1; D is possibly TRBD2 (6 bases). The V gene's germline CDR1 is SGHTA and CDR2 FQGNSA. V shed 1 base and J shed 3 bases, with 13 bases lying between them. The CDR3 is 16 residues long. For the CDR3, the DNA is TGTGCCAGCAGCTTAGTAAGACTAGTGGTCTACAATGAGCAGTTCTTC. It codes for CASSLVRLVVYNEQFF.

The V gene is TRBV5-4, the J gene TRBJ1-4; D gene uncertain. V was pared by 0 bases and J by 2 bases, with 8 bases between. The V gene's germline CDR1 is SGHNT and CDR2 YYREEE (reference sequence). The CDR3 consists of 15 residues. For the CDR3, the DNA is TGTGCCAGCAGCTTGGGACGGACTACTAATGAAAAACTGTTTTTT. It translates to CASSLGRTTNEKLFF.